One sample yielded the 32 T cell receptor beta chains listed below, sequenced in a study of esophageal squamous cell carcinoma under preoperative chemotherapy. Time point described: before preoperative PTX-NDP chemotherapy. TCRdb processed the PCR reads anew with MiXCR; each CDR3 protein has one entry. The table shows approximately 30,000 distinct CDR3 sequences, with roughly 52% occurring only once. Sampling was done from a patient given preoperative chemotherapy. All receptors come from a human donor with esophageal squamous cell carcinoma. The donor label of this sample is uncertain.

This clonotype was counted a single time. The gene calls are TRBV3-1 and TRBJ2-1; 9 bases align to TRBD2. The CDR3 runs to 15 residues. V trimming: 2 bases; J trimming: 6 bases; junction bases outside the gene matches: 5. Germline V gene data show CDR1 as LGHDT and CDR2 as YNNKEL (reference sequence). CDR3 DNA sequence: TGTGCCAGCAGCCAATGGGGCGGGGGGGTCAATGAGCAGTTCTTC. It codes for CASSQWGGGVNEQFF.

This clonotype was counted ten times or more. A much larger clone lies a single base off, so this may be a read error. The chain links TRBV6-1 to TRBJ2-5; 14 bases line up with TRBD2. Germline V gene sequence: CDR1 MNHNS, CDR2 SASEGT. Germline trimming cut 8 bases from V and 11 bases from J; bases unmatched to any gene: 13. The CDR3 extends over 15 amino acids. The chain's CDR3 is CASERTSGRTNEQYF. The CDR3, as DNA: TGTGCCAGCGAGAGGACTAGCGGGAGGACCAATGAGCAGTACTTC.

Ten or more counts support this clonotype. The junction shows a germline mismatch at one end, possibly a read error. This chain's CDR3 is CASRDSVTYEQYF. The DNA for the CDR3 is TGTGCCAGCAGAGACTCGGTGACCTACGAGCAGTACTTC. The chain has TRBV6-4 and TRBJ2-7; no clear D. Germline lookup yields CDR1 MRHNA and CDR2 SNTAGT. The CDR3 contains 13 residues.

This clonotype was seen just once. A junction end diverges from the germline sequence, so it may reflect a read error. This chain uses TRBV6-1 with TRBJ2-3; 9 nucleotides align to TRBD2. CDR1 is MNHNS and CDR2 is SASEGT in the germline V gene. The CDR3 extends over 18 amino acids. DNA of the CDR3: TGTGCCAGCAGTGAGGGGGCGGGGGGGGTTTGTGACCCAGATACCCAGTATTTT. Its protein product is CASSEGAGGVCDPDTQYF.

This clonotype was detected ten times or more. The gene calls are TRBV27 and TRBJ2-1; 10 bases agree with TRBD2. CDR1 and CDR2 (germline): MNHEY, SMNVEV (reference sequence). V dropped 4 bases and J dropped 4; count of bases not matched to a gene: 4. This CDR3 is 15 amino acids long. The CDR3 region has the DNA TGTGCCAGCAGTTCACTAGCGGGAAGTTACAATGAGCAGTTCTTC. Protein sequence: CASSSLAGSYNEQFF.

This clonotype turned up a few times. The rearrangement links TRBV10-3 to TRBJ2-1, with 10 bases that match TRBD2. This CDR3 has 14 residues. Germline trimming cut 8 bases from V and 8 bases from J; bases unmatched to any gene: 9. Germline CDR1 ENHRY, CDR2 SYGVKD. The CDR3 reads CAIQGLAGEYEQFF. The CDR3 DNA follows: TGTGCCATCCAGGGGCTAGCGGGAGAATATGAGCAGTTCTTC.

This clonotype was counted many times. This chain joins TRBV7-2 and TRBJ2-1; 7 bases are a match to TRBD2. Losses at the gene ends were 1 base for V and 6 bases for J; bases not matched to a gene: 6. Germline assignment: CDR1 SGHTA and CDR2 FQGNSA. The CDR3 sequence is 15 residues long. The CDR3 DNA follows: TGTGCCAGCAGCTTAGTCGGACTAGGGTCCAATGAGCAGTTCTTC. Translated: CASSLVGLGSNEQFF.

The chain joins TRBV7-8 to TRBJ2-5; TRBD2 is a possible D gene (7 bases). V was cut by 8 bases and J by 2 bases, with 15 bases left in between. Germline-derived CDR1 and CDR2 are SGHVS and FQNEAQ. The length of the CDR3 is 14 residues. The CDR3 is CASRQGGGQETQYF. The DNA of the CDR3 is TGTGCCAGCCGGCAGGGAGGGGGGCAAGAGACCCAGTACTTC. Using reference TRBV7-8 and TRBJ2-5 for the parts outside the CDR3, the full variable domain is GAGVSQSPRYKVAKRGQDVALRCDPISGHVSLFWYQQALGQGPEFLTYFQNEAQLDKSGLPSDRFFAERPEGSVSTLKIQRTQQEDSAVYLCASRQGGGQETQYFGPGTRLLVL.

The V and J genes are TRBV19 and TRBJ2-5; TRBD2 matches at 9 bases. Germline V gene lookup returns CDR1 LNHDA and CDR2 SQIVND (reference sequence). The length of the CDR3 is 14 residues. The CDR3 spells CASSMGLAGETQYF. The CDR3 DNA sequence: TGTGCTTCCAGTATGGGACTAGCTGGAGAGACCCAGTACTTC.

About this clonotype itself: The junction differs from germline at one of its ends, possibly a read error. This chain joins TRBV6-1 and TRBJ2-3; D is uncertain. The CDR3 is 15 residues long. Germline assignment: CDR1 MNHNS and CDR2 SASEGT. The CDR3 DNA is TGTGCCAGCAGCCACCGACCGGCGAACACCGATACGCTGTATTTT. It codes for CASSHRPANTDTLYF.

This clonotype was picked up a small number of times. The chain links TRBV7-3 to TRBJ2-7, with 8 bases lining up with TRBD2. This CDR3 region has 14 residues. The junction had 6 bases not matched to a gene; V was cut back by 2 bases and J by 6 bases. CDR1 is SGHTA and CDR2 is FQGTGA in the germline V gene. The DNA of the CDR3 is TGTGCCAGCAGCTTATTGGGACTAGTGGGCGAGCAGTACTTC. This translates into CASSLLGLVGEQYF.

This clonotype came up once. J is TRBJ2-1 and V is TRBV10-1; TRBD2 matches 8 bases. The CDR3 spans 13 residues. J lost 4 bases, V lost 8 bases, and 4 bases had no gene match. The germline gives CDR1 WNHNN, CDR2 SYGVQD (reference sequence). CDR3 coding DNA: TGCGCCAGCGCTAGCGGGCAATACAATGAGCAGTTCTTC. Translating gives CASASGQYNEQFF.

V gene TRBV6-1 combines with J gene TRBJ2-7, with 11 bases lining up with TRBD2. The J call may be incorrect, as the DNA end agrees better with TRBJ2-5. Germline assignment: CDR1 MNHNS and CDR2 SASEGT. This CDR3 is 20 amino acids long. This CDR3 reads CASRMTSGTPNYGSGETQYF. The CDR3, as DNA: TGTGCCAGCAGGATGACTAGCGGGACCCCCAATTATGGAAGTGGCGAGACCCAGTACTTC.

The chain has TRBV7-2 and TRBJ2-3; TRBD1 might be the D (7 bases). Judging by the DNA end, TRBJ2-7 fits better; the J call may be wrong. The CDR3 spans 16 residues. Germline-derived CDR1 and CDR2 are SGHTA and FQGNSA. The CDR3 sequence is CASTGQGGRGTDTQYF. For the CDR3, the DNA is TGTGCCAGCACCGGGCAGGGGGGCAGAGGCACAGATACGCAGTACTTC.

V gene TRBV6-5 combines with J gene TRBJ2-1; TRBD2 is a possible D gene (6 bases). CDR1 is MNHEY and CDR2 is SVGAGI in the germline V gene. The length of the CDR3 is 14 residues. Deletions cut 2 bases from V and 7 bases from J, with 12 bases between. The CDR3 loop is CASSYGEVGNEQFF. The CDR3 DNA reads TGTGCCAGCAGTTACGGGGAGGTGGGTAATGAGCAGTTCTTC.

This chain uses TRBV20-1 with TRBJ2-5; no firm D call. The J call could be wrong; TRBJ2-7 is a better fit for the DNA end. The CDR3 runs 14 residues. In germline, CDR1 is DFQATT, CDR2 SNEGSKA (reference sequence). The DNA for the CDR3 is TGCAGTGCCCTCAACCGGGCCAGGACCTACGAGCAGTACTTC. Residues: CSALNRARTYEQYF.

This clonotype was seen ten or more times. J is TRBJ2-3 and V is TRBV6-4; tentative D call: TRBD2 (6 bases). Trimming removed 5 bases from V and 0 bases from J, with 6 bases in between. Looked up from germline, CDR1 is MRHNA and CDR2 is SNTAGT. The CDR3 length is 13 residues. The CDR3, as DNA: TGTGCCAGCAGTAGCGGGAGCACAGATACGCAGTATTTT. Translation gives CASSSGSTDTQYF.

Worth noting for this clonotype: The junction and the germline gene differ at one end; a read error may be behind it. The chain employs TRBV18 and TRBJ2-3; the match to TRBD2 covers 10 bases. CDR1 and CDR2 (germline): KGHSH, LQKENI. The CDR3 covers 19 residues. In nucleotides, the CDR3 is TGTGCCAGCTCACCACTCCGGCTAGCGGGAGTGAGGGCAGGAGAGACGCAGTACTTT. Its protein is CASSPLRLAGVRAGETQYF. The full variable domain, in which reference TRBV18 and TRBJ2-3 provide the parts outside the CDR3, is NAGVMQNPRHLVRRRGQEARLRCSPMKGHSHVYWYRQLPEEGLKFMVYLQKENIIDESGMPKERFSAEFPKEGPSILRIQQVVRGDSAAYFCASSPLRLAGVRAGETQYFGPGTRLTVL.

There are many counts of this clonotype. V gene TRBV19 combines with J gene TRBJ2-5, with 7 bases aligning to TRBD1. CDR1 is LNHDA and CDR2 is SQIVND in the germline V gene (reference sequence). The CDR3 runs 13 residues. With V trimmed by 5 bases and J by 5 bases, 5 bases remained unmatched. The CDR3 spells CASSDRVRETQYF. For the CDR3, the DNA is TGTGCCAGTAGTGACAGGGTGAGGGAGACCCAGTACTTC.

In this sample, this clonotype turned up many times. At one end, the junction sequence differs from germline, possibly due to a read error. This chain links TRBV7-7 with TRBJ2-5; tentatively, D is TRBD1 (6 bases). The germline V gene has CDR1 SSHAT and CDR2 FNYEAQ (reference sequence). The CDR3 is 14 residues long. The CDR3 coding sequence is TGTGCTAGCAGCTCCTCCAGGGGCGGAGAGACCCAGTACTTC. Its translation is CASSSSRGGETQYF.

V usage is TRBV7-8 and J usage is TRBJ2-3; TRBD2 matches 14 bases. Matching the DNA end better, TRBJ2-7 makes the J call doubtful. CDR3 length equals 14 residues. Looked up from germline, CDR1 is SGHVS and CDR2 is FQNEAQ. Here the CDR3 DNA reads TGTGCCAGGCAGACTAGCGGGAGGGCCTACGAGCAGTACTTC. Protein product: CARQTSGRAYEQYF.

This clonotype occurred a few times. This chain joins TRBV7-2 and TRBJ1-6; TRBD1 matches at 9 bases. Unmatched junction bases numbered 11, after V lost 5 bases and J lost 6 bases. The CDR3 covers 17 residues. CDR1 SGHTA and CDR2 FQGNSA come from the germline V gene. The CDR3: CASSHNRGLAVNSPLHF. The CDR3, as DNA: TGTGCCAGCAGCCATAACAGGGGGCTGGCTGTTAATTCACCCCTCCACTTT.

In the case of this clonotype: A much larger clone differs from this one at a single base, so this may be a read error. The V gene is TRBV7-2, the J gene TRBJ2-3; perhaps TRBD2 as D (7 bases). Germline lookup yields CDR1 SGHTA and CDR2 FQGNSA. The CDR3 sequence is 16 residues long. Trimming cost V 8 bases and J 5 bases, with 23 bases left between them. This CDR3 reads CASRPQGGRAKDTQYF. The CDR3 region has the DNA TGTGCCAGCCGCCCACAGGGAGGGAGAGCCAAAGATACGCAGTATTTT.

V gene TRBV7-2 combines with J gene TRBJ2-3, with D perhaps assigned TRBD1 or TRBD2 (6 bases each). The assigned J gene may be wrong: the sequence end matches TRBJ2-7 better. The CDR3 length is 16 residues. In germline, CDR1 is SGHTA, CDR2 FQGNSA. The CDR3 DNA is TGTGCCAGCGGGGGGCACGGAGGCCGAGACCCAGATACGCAGTACTTC. Translating gives CASGGHGGRDPDTQYF.

The V and J genes are TRBV7-6 and TRBJ2-2; D is unresolved. Germline V gene lookup returns CDR1 SGHVS and CDR2 FNYEAQ. Trimming removed 1 base at V and 16 bases at J, with 22 bases between. This CDR3 is built from 15 residues. CDR3 sequence reads: CASSLDLTNTDAQFF. As DNA, the CDR3 is TGTGCCAGCAGCTTAGATTTAACGAACACCGATGCGCAGTTTTTT.

The table lists this clonotype with many counts. The V call is TRBV7-9, the J call TRBJ1-6; the D gene is possibly TRBD1 (6 bases). Trimming shortened V by 5 bases and J by 5 bases, and 10 bases separated the two germline ends. Looked up from germline, CDR1 is SEHNR and CDR2 is FQNEAQ (reference sequence). The CDR3 contains 14 residues. The CDR3 nucleotides are TGTGCCAGCAGCGACAGGAGCAATAATTCACCCCTCCACTTT. This sequence encodes CASSDRSNNSPLHF.

Worth noting for this clonotype: At one of its ends the junction is not consistent with the germline gene, which may arise from a read error. The chain has TRBV7-3 and TRBJ2-4; D possibly corresponds to TRBD2 (6 bases). The CDR3 length is 14 residues. In germline, CDR1 is SGHTA, CDR2 FQGTGA. CDR3 in amino acids: CARSLGGTGNTQYF. CDR3 DNA: TGTGCCAGGAGCTTAGGCGGGACCGGAAACACCCAGTACTTC.

The rearrangement links TRBV11-1 to TRBJ2-3; the D is unclear. CDR3 length: 14 residues. The germline CDR1 and CDR2 sequences are SGHAT and FQDESV (reference sequence). Trimming cost V 4 bases and J 1 base, with 9 bases left between them. CDR3 loop: CASSWEAGTDTQYF. The CDR3 nucleotides are TGTGCCAGCAGCTGGGAAGCAGGCACAGATACGCAGTATTTT.

This clonotype was recorded at least ten times. The chain joins TRBV6-4 to TRBJ1-1; no reliable D call. This CDR3 has 13 amino acids. The germline CDR1 and CDR2 sequences are MRHNA and SNTAGT. Trimming removed 5 bases from V and 5 bases from J, with 12 bases in between. The CDR3 nucleotides are TGTGCCAGCAGTCCGAGGGAGGGTACTGAAGCTTTCTTT. Translated: CASSPREGTEAFF.

The chain employs TRBV7-2 and TRBJ2-5; tentatively, D is TRBD2 (6 bases). Trimming removed 5 bases at V and 11 bases at J, with 27 bases between. The germline gives CDR1 SGHTA, CDR2 FQGNSA. The CDR3 loop spans 16 amino acids. CDR3 coding DNA: TGTGCCAGCAGCCCACTGGGGGGTGTGGGCCAAGACACGCAGTACTTC. It translates to CASSPLGGVGQDTQYF.

As for this clonotype: Compared with germline, one end of the junction differs, possibly owing to a read error. This sequence joins TRBV7-2 and TRBJ2-4; TRBD2 might be the D (5 bases). The CDR3 length is 15 residues. From germline, CDR1 is SGHTA and CDR2 FQGNSA. The CDR3 region has the DNA TGTGGCAGCGGCACGGGGATGAGCGCCGAAAACACGCAGTACTTC. As protein: CGSGTGMSAENTQYF.

This clonotype was detected ten times or more. The V gene is TRBV12-3 or TRBV12-4, the J gene TRBJ2-2, with D perhaps matching TRBD2 (5 bases). Trimming cost V 6 bases and J 3 bases, with 8 bases left between them. This CDR3 spans 13 amino acids. The CDR3 DNA sequence: TGTGCCAGCAGCGGAGGACACACCGGGGAGCTGTTTTTT. Its translation: CASSGGHTGELFF.